The present entry profiles one TCR beta chain with its context. Antigen specificity is unknown. The germline gives CDR1 MGHRA, CDR2 YSYEKL. The CDR3 totals 15 residues. Unmatched junction bases numbered 12, after V lost 3 bases and J lost 7 bases. These data are taken from a study of cytomegalovirus exposure and HLA in healthy donors. General study points: There was a cluster of highly shared sequence variants that was likely a sequencing artifact. In a later analysis, HLA-C alleles had the fewest associated TCRs, DRB1 alleles the most.

Primers for the PCR totalled 60 Vbeta and 13 Jbeta. The protocol was immunoSEQ multiplex PCR, while the TCRdb copy is restricted to in-frame clones and leaves out a portion. In the table there are approximately 150,000 clones, about 74% of which are singletons. This chain joins TRBV4-1 and TRBJ2-7; TRBD1 aligns across 7 bases. The sequence was obtained from a woman between 55 and 75 years old in good health and CMV-seronegative. The sequenced sample was PBMCs. CDR3: CASSQIGRQGREQYF. In DNA form, the CDR3 reads TGCGCCAGCAGCCAGATAGGGAGACAGGGTAGAGAGCAGTACTTC.